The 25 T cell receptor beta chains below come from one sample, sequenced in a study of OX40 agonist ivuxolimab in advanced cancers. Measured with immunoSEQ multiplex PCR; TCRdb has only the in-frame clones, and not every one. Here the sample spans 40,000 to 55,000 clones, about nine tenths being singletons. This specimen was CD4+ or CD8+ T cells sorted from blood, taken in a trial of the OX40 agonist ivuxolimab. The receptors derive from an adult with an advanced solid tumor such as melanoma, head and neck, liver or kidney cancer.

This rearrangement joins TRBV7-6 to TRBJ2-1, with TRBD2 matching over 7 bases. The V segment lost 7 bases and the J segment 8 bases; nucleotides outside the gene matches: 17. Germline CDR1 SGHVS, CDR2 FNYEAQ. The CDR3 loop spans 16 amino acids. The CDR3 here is CASTSLGGLGSDEQFF. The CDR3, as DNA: TGTGCCAGCACCTCTTTGGGAGGACTAGGAAGCGATGAGCAGTTCTTC.

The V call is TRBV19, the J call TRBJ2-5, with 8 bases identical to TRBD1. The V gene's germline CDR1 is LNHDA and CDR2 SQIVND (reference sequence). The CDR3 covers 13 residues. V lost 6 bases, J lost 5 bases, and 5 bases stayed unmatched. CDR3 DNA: TGTGCCAGTAGAAGCAGGGGGCAGGAGACCCAGTACTTC. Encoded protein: CASRSRGQETQYF.

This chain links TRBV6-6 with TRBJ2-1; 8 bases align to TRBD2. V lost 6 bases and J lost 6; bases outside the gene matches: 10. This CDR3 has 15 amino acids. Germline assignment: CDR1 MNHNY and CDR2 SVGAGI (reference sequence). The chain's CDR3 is CASSLTSGAGNEQFF. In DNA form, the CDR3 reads TGTGCCAGCAGCTTAACTAGCGGAGCCGGCAATGAGCAGTTCTTC.

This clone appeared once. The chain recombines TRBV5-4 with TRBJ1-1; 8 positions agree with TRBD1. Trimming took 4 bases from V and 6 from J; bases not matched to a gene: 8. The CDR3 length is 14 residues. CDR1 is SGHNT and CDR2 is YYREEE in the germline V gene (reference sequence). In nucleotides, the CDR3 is TGTGCCAGCAGCCCCCGGGACAGGTTGCCTGAAGCTTTCTTT. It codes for CASSPRDRLPEAFF.

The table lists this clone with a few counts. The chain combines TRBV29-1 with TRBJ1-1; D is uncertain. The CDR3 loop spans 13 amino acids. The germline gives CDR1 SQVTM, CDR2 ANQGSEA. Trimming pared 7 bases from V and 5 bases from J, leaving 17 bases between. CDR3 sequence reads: CSAAVQVVTEAFF. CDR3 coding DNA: TGCAGCGCGGCCGTCCAGGTCGTTACTGAAGCTTTCTTT.

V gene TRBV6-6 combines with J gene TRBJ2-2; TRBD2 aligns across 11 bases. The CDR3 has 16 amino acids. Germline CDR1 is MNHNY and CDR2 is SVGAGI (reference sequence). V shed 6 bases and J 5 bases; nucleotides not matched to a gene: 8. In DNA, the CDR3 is TGTGCCAGCAGAAGTAGCGGGAGGGCTCTGACCGGGGAGCTGTTTTTT. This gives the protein CASRSSGRALTGELFF.

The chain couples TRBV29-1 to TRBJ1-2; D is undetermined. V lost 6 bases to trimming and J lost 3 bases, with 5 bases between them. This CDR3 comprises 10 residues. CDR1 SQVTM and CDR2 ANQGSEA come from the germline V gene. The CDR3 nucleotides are TGCAGCGTCGATTACTATGGCTACACCTTC. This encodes CSVDYYGYTF.

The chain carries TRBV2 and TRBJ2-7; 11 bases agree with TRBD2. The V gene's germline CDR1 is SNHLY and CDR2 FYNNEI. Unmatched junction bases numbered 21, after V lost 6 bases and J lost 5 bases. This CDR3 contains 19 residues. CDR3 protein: CASRFGVSASGRLLDEQYF. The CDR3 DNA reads TGTGCCAGCAGATTTGGCGTCTCGGCTAGCGGGAGGCTCTTGGACGAGCAGTACTTC.

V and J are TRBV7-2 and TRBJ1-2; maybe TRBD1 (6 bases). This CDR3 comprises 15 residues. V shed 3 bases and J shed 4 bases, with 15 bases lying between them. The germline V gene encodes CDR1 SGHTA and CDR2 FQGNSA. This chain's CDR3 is CASSLGLGHFYGYTF. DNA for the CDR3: TGTGCCAGCAGCTTGGGTCTGGGACACTTCTATGGCTACACCTTC.

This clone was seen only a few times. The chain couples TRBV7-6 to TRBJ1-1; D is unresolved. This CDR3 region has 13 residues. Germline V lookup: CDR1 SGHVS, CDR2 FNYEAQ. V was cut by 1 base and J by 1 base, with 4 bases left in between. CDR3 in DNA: TGTGCCAGCAGCTTAGTGGAGAACACTGAAGCTTTCTTT. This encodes CASSLVENTEAFF.

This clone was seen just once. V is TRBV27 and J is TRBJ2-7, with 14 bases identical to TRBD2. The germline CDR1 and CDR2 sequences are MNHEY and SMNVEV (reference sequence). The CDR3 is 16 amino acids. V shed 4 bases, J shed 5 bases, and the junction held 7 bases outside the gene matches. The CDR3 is CASSSGLAGVRNEQYF. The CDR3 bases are TGTGCCAGCAGTTCGGGACTAGCGGGAGTGAGGAACGAGCAGTACTTC.

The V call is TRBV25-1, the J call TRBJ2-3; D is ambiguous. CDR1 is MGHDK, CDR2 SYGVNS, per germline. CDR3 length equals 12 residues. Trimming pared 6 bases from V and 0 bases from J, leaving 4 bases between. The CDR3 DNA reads TGTGCCAGCAGCGGAAGCACAGATACGCAGTATTTT. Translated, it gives CASSGSTDTQYF.

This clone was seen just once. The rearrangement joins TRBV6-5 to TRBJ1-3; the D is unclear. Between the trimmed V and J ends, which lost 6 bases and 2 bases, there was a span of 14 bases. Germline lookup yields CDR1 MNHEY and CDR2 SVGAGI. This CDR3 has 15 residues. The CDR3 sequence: CASSSGERTGNTIYF. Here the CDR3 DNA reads TGTGCCAGCAGCTCCGGGGAGCGGACTGGAAACACCATATATTTT.

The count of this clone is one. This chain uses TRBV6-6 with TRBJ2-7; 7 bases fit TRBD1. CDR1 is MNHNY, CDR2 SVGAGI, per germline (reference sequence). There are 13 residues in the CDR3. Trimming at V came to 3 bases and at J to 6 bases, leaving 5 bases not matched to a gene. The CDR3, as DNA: TGTGCCAGCAGTTATAGAGGGGGCGGCGAGCAGTACTTC. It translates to CASSYRGGGEQYF.

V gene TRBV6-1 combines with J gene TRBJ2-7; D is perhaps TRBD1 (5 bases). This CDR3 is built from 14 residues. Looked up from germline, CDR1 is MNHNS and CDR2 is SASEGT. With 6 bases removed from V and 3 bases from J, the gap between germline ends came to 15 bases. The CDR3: CASSLLQALYEQYF. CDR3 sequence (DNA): TGTGCCAGCAGCCTCCTACAGGCCCTCTACGAGCAGTACTTC.

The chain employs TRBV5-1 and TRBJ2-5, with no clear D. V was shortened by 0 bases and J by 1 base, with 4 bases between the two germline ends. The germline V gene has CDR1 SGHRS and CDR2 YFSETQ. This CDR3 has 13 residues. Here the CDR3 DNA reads TGCGCCAGCAGCTTGGAGGCCCAAGAGACCCAGTACTTC. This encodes CASSLEAQETQYF.

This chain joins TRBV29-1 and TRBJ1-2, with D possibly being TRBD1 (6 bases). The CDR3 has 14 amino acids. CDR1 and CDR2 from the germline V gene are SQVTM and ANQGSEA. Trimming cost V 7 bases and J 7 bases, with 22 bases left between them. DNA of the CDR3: TGCAGCGCCCTGATCCCAGGGGATCATGGTGGCTACACCTTC. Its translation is CSALIPGDHGGYTF.

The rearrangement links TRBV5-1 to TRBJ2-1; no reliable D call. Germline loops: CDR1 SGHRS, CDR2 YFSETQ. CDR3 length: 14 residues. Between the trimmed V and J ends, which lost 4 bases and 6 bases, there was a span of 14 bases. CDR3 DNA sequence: TGCGCCAGCAGCCCCTACGGGTCGGGCAATGAGCAGTTCTTC. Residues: CASSPYGSGNEQFF.

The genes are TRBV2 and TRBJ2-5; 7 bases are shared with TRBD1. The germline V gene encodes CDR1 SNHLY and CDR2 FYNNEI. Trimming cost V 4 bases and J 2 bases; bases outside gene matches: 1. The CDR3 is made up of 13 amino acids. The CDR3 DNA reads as TGTGCCAGCAGTGGGACAGGACAAGAGACCCAGTACTTC. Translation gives CASSGTGQETQYF.

CDR3 nucleotides: TGTGCCAGCAGTGACGACAGGGTTGTATACACCATATATTTT. It codes for CASSDDRVVYTIYF. The V call is TRBV6-1, the J call TRBJ1-3; 7 bases fit TRBD1. Germline V gives CDR1 MNHNS, CDR2 SASEGT. CDR3 length: 14 residues. The V and J ends lost 3 bases and 8 bases, in that order; junction bases with no gene match: 7.

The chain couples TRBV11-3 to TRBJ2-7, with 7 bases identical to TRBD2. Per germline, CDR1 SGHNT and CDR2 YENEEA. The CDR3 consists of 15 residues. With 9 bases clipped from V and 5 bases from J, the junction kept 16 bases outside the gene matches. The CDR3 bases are TGTGCCAGGGAGGAAGGGCGGGAGCCGTCCGACGAGCAGTACTTC. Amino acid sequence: CAREEGREPSDEQYF.

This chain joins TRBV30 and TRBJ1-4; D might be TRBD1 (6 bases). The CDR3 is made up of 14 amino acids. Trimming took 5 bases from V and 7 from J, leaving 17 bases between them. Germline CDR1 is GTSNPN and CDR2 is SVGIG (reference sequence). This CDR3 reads CAWQGGTRGEKLFF. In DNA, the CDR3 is TGTGCCTGGCAAGGGGGGACTCGTGGTGAAAAACTGTTTTTT.

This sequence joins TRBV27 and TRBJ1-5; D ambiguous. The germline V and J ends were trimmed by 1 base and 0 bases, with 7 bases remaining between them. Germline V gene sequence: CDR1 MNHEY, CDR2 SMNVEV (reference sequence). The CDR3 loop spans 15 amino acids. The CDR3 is CASSLWANSNQPQHF. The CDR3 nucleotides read TGTGCCAGCAGTTTATGGGCAAATAGCAATCAGCCCCAGCATTTT.

The CDR3 DNA sequence: TGTGCCAGCAGCCCCCAGGGAGAGACCCAGTACTTC. This codes for CASSPQGETQYF. The chain combines TRBV7-2 with TRBJ2-5; D perhaps matches TRBD1 (5 bases). This CDR3 contains 12 residues. V was cut by 5 bases and J by 4 bases, with 8 bases left in between. CDR1 and CDR2 (germline): SGHTA, FQGNSA.

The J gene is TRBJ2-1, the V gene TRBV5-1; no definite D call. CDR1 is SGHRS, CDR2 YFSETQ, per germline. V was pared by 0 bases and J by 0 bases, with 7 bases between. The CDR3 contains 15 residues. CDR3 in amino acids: CASSLDRSSYNEQFF. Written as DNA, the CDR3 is TGCGCCAGCAGCTTGGACCGGAGCTCCTACAATGAGCAGTTCTTC.